This T cell receptor (beta chain) comes out of a study of cytotoxic CD8 clonotypes in ibrutinib-treated CLL. The overall study: Around 25 partial and 2 complete responses; at median 68 months, roughly 15 remitted, about 12 progressed. Broader study findings: A rise in clonality was seen at ibrutinib response, and a fall back toward baseline was seen at progression. Clonality correlated strongly with circulating CD8+ T cells and exceeded age-matched healthy donors at baseline.

Details on this clone: As yet, its antigen is unknown.

V was shortened by 1 base and J by 0 bases, with 2 bases between the two germline ends. Per germline, CDR1 LGHNT and CDR2 FRNRAP. This CDR3 contains 13 residues. The data were produced by immunoSEQ multiplex PCR, yet TCRdb's version contains in-frame clones alone and is incomplete. The sample has about 17,000 clones; 55% to 80% are singletons. Around 2.1 micrograms of genomic DNA from cryopreserved PBMCs went into TCR beta libraries. The sequences come from PBMCs, collected after 12 months of ibrutinib treatment. The clonotype comes from a human donor with chronic lymphocytic leukemia. J is TRBJ2-3 and V is TRBV12-5; D not resolved. The CDR3 bases are TGTGCTAGTGGTTTGGCTAGCACAGATACGCAGTATTTT. It encodes CASGLASTDTQYF.